The 28 T cell receptor beta chains reported below all come from one sample, sequenced in a study of T cells expressing NK-cell markers. TCRdb processed the 5' RACE reads again and assigns one entry to each CDR3 protein, with no DNA. Here the sample table reports 550,000 or so distinct CDR3 sequences. The sample comprised blood T cells: a sorted CD56 or NKG2C T cell subset, CD4+ or CD8+ T cells, or bulk PBMC T cells (not recorded which). The receptors derive from a man between 18 and 29 years old in good health.

The gene calls are TRBV19 and TRBJ2-3. The CDR3 runs 15 residues. CDR1 and CDR2 (germline): LNHDA, SQIVND (reference sequence). The CDR3 sequence: CASSIQDSSTDTQYF.

The V and J genes are TRBV21-1 and TRBJ1-1; without DNA, the TCRdb call of TRBD1 cannot be checked. TRBV21-1 represents a pseudogene. The CDR3 is made up of 16 amino acids. This CDR3 is CASTTDWTGEDTEAFF.

The CDR3 is CASSLGGSIGGELFF. The chain uses TRBV12-3 or TRBV12-4 and TRBJ2-2; TCRdb outputs TRBD1, but without DNA this stays unchecked. The CDR3 runs 15 residues.

The rearrangement uses TRBV18 and TRBJ1-1; TCRdb's D call of TRBD1 is untestable without DNA. This CDR3 comprises 15 residues. Germline V CDR1 and CDR2: KGHSH, LQKENI. CDR3 sequence reads: CASSPEDRVRTEAFF. Full variable domain (missing parts from reference TRBV18 and TRBJ1-1): NAGVMQNPRHLVRRRGQEARLRCSPMKGHSHVYWYRQLPEEGLKFMVYLQKENIIDESGMPKERFSAEFPKEGPSILRIQQVVRGDSAAYFCASSPEDRVRTEAFFGQGTRLTVV.

V and J are TRBV2 and TRBJ2-2; there is no DNA to check the TCRdb D call of TRBD2. The germline gives CDR1 SNHLY, CDR2 FYNNEI. The CDR3 extends over 20 amino acids. Here the CDR3 reads CASSLAGGVPGARNTGELFF.

The J gene is TRBJ2-1, the V gene TRBV27; TCRdb proposes TRBD2, but this gene call is untestable without DNA. Per germline, CDR1 MNHEY and CDR2 SMNVEV (reference sequence). CDR3 length: 14 residues. CDR3 sequence: CASSSTSTYNEQFF.

This chain joins TRBV12-3 or TRBV12-4 and TRBJ2-4; TCRdb lists TRBD1, though no DNA is available to test this call. The CDR3 is made up of 15 amino acids. The CDR3 is CASSFRQAGSDIQYF.

The chain links TRBV25-1 to TRBJ2-1; TCRdb reports TRBD2, a call that lacks DNA to check it against. This CDR3 spans 16 amino acids. Germline CDR1 MGHDK, CDR2 SYGVNS. CDR3 region: CASSEDGDLSGVEQFF.

The V call is TRBV12-3 or TRBV12-4, the J call TRBJ2-5; TCRdb indicates TRBD2, and absent DNA this call remains unverified. CDR3 length equals 16 residues. The chain's CDR3 is CASTLGLAGGQETQYF.

The chain links TRBV7-2 to TRBJ1-5. This CDR3 spans 13 amino acids. CDR1 is SGHTA and CDR2 is FQGNSA in the germline V gene. CDR3: CALGEGNNQPQHF.

CDR3 in amino acids: CASSLTRPTDNSPLHF. V is TRBV27 and J is TRBJ1-6; the TRBD1 assignment by TCRdb is unverifiable without DNA. CDR1 and CDR2 (germline): MNHEY, SMNVEV (reference sequence). This CDR3 has 16 residues.

The V and J genes are TRBV12-3 or TRBV12-4 and TRBJ2-1; the TRBD2 assignment by TCRdb is unverifiable without DNA. CDR3 length: 14 residues. The chain's CDR3 is CASRSGPRSNEQFF.

The chain recombines TRBV7-2 with TRBJ2-3; TCRdb's D call of TRBD2 is untestable without DNA. This CDR3 has 16 amino acids. CDR1 SGHTA and CDR2 FQGNSA come from the germline V gene. The CDR3 protein is CASSSGLAGGRGTQYF.

J is TRBJ2-6 and V is TRBV11-2. Germline assignment: CDR1 SGHAT and CDR2 FQNNGV. The CDR3 extends over 19 amino acids. CDR3: CASSFFQPPQRIRANVLTF.

The chain links TRBV4-2 to TRBJ1-5; TCRdb reports TRBD1, a call that lacks DNA to check it against. CDR1 and CDR2 from the germline V gene are LGHNA and YNFKEQ. The CDR3 runs to 14 residues. The CDR3 is CASSQDWGAQPQHF.

This rearrangement joins TRBV27 to TRBJ2-5; TCRdb reports TRBD2, a call that lacks DNA to check it against. The germline V gene has CDR1 MNHEY and CDR2 SMNVEV (reference sequence). This CDR3 is built from 16 residues. The CDR3 region is CASSYGTRTVQETQYF.

The chain carries TRBV6-5 and TRBJ2-2; with no DNA, the TCRdb D assignment of TRBD1 cannot be verified. The CDR3 contains 13 residues. Germline V gene lookup returns CDR1 MNHEY and CDR2 SVGAGI. CDR3 sequence reads: CASSYQGPGELFF.

The chain combines TRBV7-2 with TRBJ2-5; lacking DNA, the TRBD2 call made by TCRdb goes unchecked. The CDR3 runs to 16 residues. CDR1 SGHTA and CDR2 FQGNSA come from the germline V gene. The CDR3 protein is CASSFFGGRAEETQYF.

V and J are TRBV7-9 and TRBJ2-5; checking the TCRdb D call of TRBD2 is not possible without DNA. Germline V gene data show CDR1 as SEHNR and CDR2 as FQNEAQ (reference sequence). This CDR3 has 14 residues. The CDR3 reads CASRREGLRQTQYF.

The chain is built from TRBV12-3 or TRBV12-4 and TRBJ1-6. The CDR3 totals 13 residues. The CDR3 reads CASAGTLNSPLHF.

This rearrangement joins TRBV12-3 or TRBV12-4 to TRBJ2-1. This CDR3 comprises 15 residues. The CDR3 here is CASSFRDQRNNEQFF.

V is TRBV7-9 and J is TRBJ1-4. The CDR3 runs to 15 residues. The germline CDR1 and CDR2 sequences are SEHNR and FQNEAQ (reference sequence). The CDR3 is CASSLVIGPAEKLFF.

This sequence joins TRBV11-2 and TRBJ2-1; TCRdb's D call, TRBD2, is unchecked because there is no DNA. Germline V lookup: CDR1 SGHAT, CDR2 FQNNGV. This CDR3 is 16 amino acids long. The CDR3 loop is CASSSYSGRPGNEQFF.

V gene TRBV29-1 combines with J gene TRBJ2-3; the D call from TCRdb, TRBD1, cannot be confirmed without DNA. In germline, CDR1 is SQVTM, CDR2 ANQGSEA. This CDR3 comprises 12 residues. This CDR3 is CSVAGSTDTQYF.

The chain uses TRBV3-1 and TRBJ2-2; the TCRdb D gene call, TRBD2, has no DNA to confirm it. The CDR3 length is 14 residues. Germline V gene data show CDR1 as LGHDT and CDR2 as YNNKEL (reference sequence). CDR3 in amino acids: CASTIAGASGELFF.

The genes are TRBV12-3 or TRBV12-4 and TRBJ1-4. The CDR3 is 11 amino acids. CDR3 region: CASSPHEKLFF.

The rearrangement joins TRBV6-1 to TRBJ2-6; TCRdb names TRBD2, which stays unverified in the absence of DNA. The CDR3 sequence is 17 residues long. In germline, CDR1 is MNHNS, CDR2 SASEGT. The CDR3 here is CASKEGQEGGVANVLTF.

The V call is TRBV11-2, the J call TRBJ1-1. The V gene's germline CDR1 is SGHAT and CDR2 FQNNGV. There are 14 residues in the CDR3. The chain's CDR3 is CASSSIGRNTEAFF.